The rows below give T cell receptor beta chains drawn from one sample of a study of T-cell memory formation after mild COVID-19. MiXCR, applied by TCRdb to the 5' RACE reads, yields one record per CDR3 protein. Among about 120,000 distinct CDR3 sequences listed, approximately 22% were seen once. Input material: PBMCs or a T cell subset sorted from them (not recorded which). Every receptor here comes from a man aged 18-30 years who had mild COVID-19 (a few samples of this study predate the infection). Cell type and time point are not known. Both conserved end residues are part of each CDR3. D genes are given only for firm matches. Clone size is not always given. Where it is, it says once, few, many or a class for expanded clones.

size | D | J | V | DNA | CDR3
few | - | TRBJ2-1 | TRBV27 | TGTGCCAGCAGTTTTTCTATCAACTACAATGAGCAGTTCTTC | CASSFSINYNEQFF
- | - | TRBJ1-4 | TRBV27 | TGTGCCAGCAGTCCCGGACGGGCTAATGAAAAACTGTTTTTT | CASSPGRANEKLFF
- | - | TRBJ1-1 | TRBV5-1 | TGCGCCAGCAGCTGGGACCGTTTGAACACTGAAGCTTTCTTT | CASSWDRLNTEAFF
few | TRBD1 | TRBJ2-1 | TRBV4-1 | TGCGCCAGCAGCCAACGACAGGGAAGCTCCTACAATGAGCAGTTCTTC | CASSQRQGSSYNEQFF
many | - | TRBJ1-6 | TRBV4-3 | TGCGCCAGCAGCCAAGTAGAAGGGGATAGTTCACCCCTCCACTTT | CASSQVEGDSSPLHF
few | TRBD2 | TRBJ2-3 | TRBV27 | TGTGCCAGCAGCTTCCTAGCGGGATCCACAGATACGCAGTATTTT | CASSFLAGSTDTQYF
few | - | TRBJ1-1 | TRBV7-9 | TGTGCCAGCAGCACGACGCAATCTGTGGCTTTCTTT | CASSTTQSVAFF
- | TRBD1 | TRBJ2-5 | TRBV12-3/TRBV12-4 | TGTGCCAGCGCGCCCGCCCCCGGGGACAGAGAAGAGACCCAGTACTTC | CASAPAPGDREETQYF
- | - | TRBJ2-7 | TRBV6-2/TRBV6-3 | TGTGCCAGCAGACCAGGGATGTACGAGCAGTACTTC | CASRPGMYEQYF
few | - | TRBJ2-7 | TRBV6-2/TRBV6-3 | TGTGCCAGCAGGGACACCTACGAGCAGTACTTC | CASRDTYEQYF
- | - | TRBJ2-5 | TRBV5-1 | TGCGCCAGCAGTTTTCGACAGCCCCAAGAGACCCAGTACTTC | CASSFRQPQETQYF
- | TRBD2 | TRBJ2-3 | TRBV12-3/TRBV12-4 | TGTGCCAGCAGTTCGGGACTACCAGGGACGCAGTATTTT | CASSSGLPGTQYF
few | - | TRBJ2-7 | TRBV27 | TGTGCCATGGACCGGCGGGGACATCCCACGGAGCAGTACTTC | CAMDRRGHPTEQYF
- | TRBD2 | TRBJ2-5 | TRBV7-9 | TGTGCCAGCAGCTTACTAGCGGGGCAAGAGACCCAGTACTTC | CASSLLAGQETQYF
few | - | TRBJ2-1 | TRBV4-1 | TGCGCCAGCAGCCAACCGCTGGGGGAAGGAGAGCAGTTCTTC | CASSQPLGEGEQFF
few | - | TRBJ1-5 | TRBV7-2 | TGTGCCAGCAGCCAATGCAGACCGAGATATAGCAATCAGCCCCAGCATTTT | CASSQCRPRYSNQPQHF
once | TRBD1 | TRBJ1-5 | TRBV12-3/TRBV12-4 | TGTGCCAGCAGTTTAAGGGACAGGGGGCATTTTCAGCCCCAGCATTTT | CASSLRDRGHFQPQHF
many | - | TRBJ2-2 | TRBV5-6 | TGTGCCAGCAGCCTGACAGAGCCCGCGAACACCGGGGAGCTGTTTTTT | CASSLTEPANTGELFF
- | - | TRBJ2-1 | TRBV9 | TGTGCCAGCAGCGTGTACAGGGCGGACAATGAGCAGTTCTTC | CASSVYRADNEQFF
few | TRBD1 | TRBJ2-1 | TRBV4-3 | TGCGCCAGCAGCCAAGGCCTCGGACAGGGCGACAATGAGCAGTTCTTC | CASSQGLGQGDNEQFF
few | - | TRBJ1-4 | TRBV7-9 | TGTGCCAGCAGCTTACAGGAAACTAATGAAAAACTGTTTTTT | CASSLQETNEKLFF
- | - | TRBJ2-3 | TRBV6-4 | TGTGCCAGCAGTGAGGGAGAGGGCACAGATACGCAGTATTTT | CASSEGEGTDTQYF
- | - | TRBJ1-4 | TRBV4-3 | TGCGCCAGCAGCCAAGATGCAGGCCCCGCTGAAAAACTGTTTTTT | CASSQDAGPAEKLFF
- | - | TRBJ1-1 | TRBV20-1 | TGCAGTGCTTTGGGGCCTAACACTGAAGCTTTCTTT | CSALGPNTEAFF
- | - | TRBJ1-5 | TRBV4-2 | TGTGCCAGCAGCCAAGATAGTCAGCCCCAGCATTTT | CASSQDSQPQHF
few | - | TRBJ2-3 | TRBV2 | TGTGCCAGCAGTGAAGCCCCAGATACGCAGTATTTT | CASSEAPDTQYF
- | - | TRBJ2-2 | TRBV5-1 | TGCGCCAGCAGCTTGGTCCGTGGGGCCACCGGGGAGCTGTTTTTT | CASSLVRGATGELFF
many | - | TRBJ1-1 | TRBV5-4 | TGTGCCAGCAGCTTTTTAAGTGAAGCTTTCTTT | CASSFLSEAFF
- | TRBD1 | TRBJ2-7 | TRBV12-3/TRBV12-4 | TGTGCCAGCAGTCCCGGGACAGGGTTTAACCTCTACGAGCAGTACTTC | CASSPGTGFNLYEQYF
few | - | TRBJ2-5 | TRBV10-2 | TGCGCCAGCAGGGGGACTTCTAACGGGGAGACCCAGTACTTC | CASRGTSNGETQYF
few | - | TRBJ2-3 | TRBV4-1 | TGCGCCAGCAGCCATCCCTTGGGGGCTAGCACAGATACGCAGTATTTT | CASSHPLGASTDTQYF